This entry lists 19 T cell receptor beta chains sequenced from one sample in a study of blood T cell repertoires in COVID-19. Here immunoSEQ multiplex PCR was the method, and the copy in TCRdb shows in-frame clones only, minus some. The repertoire holds fewer than 200,000 clones, with approximately 86% as singletons. Sequencing was performed on peripheral blood. These receptors originate from a man aged 55 to 70 who had recovered from COVID-19.

The V gene is TRBV5-8, the J gene TRBJ1-6; D gene unclear. Germline V gene data show CDR1 as SGHTS and CDR2 as YDEGEE. Trimming took off 2 bases at V and 10 bases at J, with 13 bases between the two ends. The CDR3 spans 14 residues. CDR3 in DNA: TGTGCCAGCAGCTTAGACATTCCCCCGTCACCCCTCCACTTT. It translates to CASSLDIPPSPLHF.

The J gene is TRBJ2-1, the V gene TRBV19; 9 bases fit TRBD2. In germline, CDR1 is LNHDA, CDR2 SQIVND (reference sequence). This CDR3 is 18 amino acids long. Trimming took 3 bases from V and 7 from J; bases not matched to a gene: 16. The CDR3 DNA reads TGTGCCAGTAGTATGGGGAGGGGGCTAGCGGGGCCTCGGAATGAGCAGTTCTTC. This translates into CASSMGRGLAGPRNEQFF.

The CDR3 DNA reads TGTGCCAGTAGTATGGGGTGGGGGAGGCAGCCCCAGCATTTT. Protein product: CASSMGWGRQPQHF. The V and J genes are TRBV19 and TRBJ1-5; weak D call: TRBD1 (5 bases). CDR1 and CDR2 (germline): LNHDA, SQIVND (reference sequence). The CDR3 has 14 residues. The ends were cut back, 3 bases at V and 7 bases at J, with 13 bases in the middle.

The rearrangement links TRBV11-2 to TRBJ1-2; D is perhaps TRBD1 (5 bases). Trimming took off 5 bases at V and 7 bases at J, with 23 bases between the two ends. The CDR3 sequence is 16 residues long. Germline V gene data show CDR1 as SGHAT and CDR2 as FQNNGV. The CDR3 coding sequence is TGTGCCAGCAGCCGCATCACCGGGACTCAGGATGGTGGCTACACCTTC. Protein product: CASSRITGTQDGGYTF. The variable domain in full, with the rest retrieved from reference TRBV11-2 and TRBJ1-2, is EAGVAQSPRYKIIEKRQSVAFWCNPISGHATLYWYQQILGQGPKLLIQFQNNGVVDDSQLPKDRFSAERLKGVDSTLKIQPAKLEDSAVYLCASSRITGTQDGGYTFGSGTRLTVV.

This chain connects TRBV7-9 to TRBJ1-4, with 12 positions matching TRBD1. The V gene end was trimmed by 1 base and the J gene end by 7 bases; junction bases not matched to a gene: 7. Germline loops: CDR1 SEHNR, CDR2 FQNEAQ (reference sequence). The CDR3 runs 17 residues. The CDR3 DNA is TGTGCCAGCAGCTTAGGAGGGACAGGGGGCCTCTTTGAAAAACTGTTTTTT. This codes for CASSLGGTGGLFEKLFF.

The chain is built from TRBV6-6 and TRBJ2-7, with 8 bases matching TRBD1. V lost 5 bases, J lost 2 bases, and 11 bases stayed unmatched. CDR1 MNHNY and CDR2 SVGAGI come from the germline V gene (reference sequence). This CDR3 has 16 amino acids. CDR3 nucleotides: TGTGCCAGCAGTCACCAGATCTTGACAGGGGCCTACGAGCAGTACTTC. Amino acids: CASSHQILTGAYEQYF.

The rearrangement joins TRBV7-8 to TRBJ2-7; TRBD2 matches 11 bases. This CDR3 is built from 15 residues. V lost 1 base to trimming and J lost 2 bases; unmatched junction nucleotides: 1. Germline V gene lookup returns CDR1 SGHVS and CDR2 FQNEAQ. The CDR3 bases are TGTGCCAGCAGCTTAGGACTAGCGGGGACCTACGAGCAGTACTTC. It specifies CASSLGLAGTYEQYF.

The genes are TRBV5-1 and TRBJ2-3, with TRBD1 as a possible D gene (6 bases). The CDR3 has 14 amino acids. In germline, CDR1 is SGHRS, CDR2 YFSETQ. Trimming took 3 bases from V and 5 from J, leaving 13 bases between them. In DNA, the CDR3 is TGCGCCAGCAGCTCAGGGGTAGGAGGAGATACGCAGTATTTT. Protein: CASSSGVGGDTQYF.

V and J are TRBV6-6 and TRBJ2-7; 8 bases line up with TRBD1. The trim removed 6 bases at V and 3 bases at J, leaving 7 bases unmatched. This CDR3 contains 14 residues. Per the germline V gene, CDR1 is MNHNY and CDR2 is SVGAGI (reference sequence). CDR3 loop: CASSRGQGGYEQYF. The CDR3 nucleotides are TGTGCCAGCAGCCGTGGACAGGGCGGCTACGAGCAGTACTTC.

The chain combines TRBV5-1 with TRBJ1-2, with D unclear. The CDR3 runs 14 residues. Germline loops: CDR1 SGHRS, CDR2 YFSETQ. V was pared by 1 base and J by 4 bases, with 11 bases between. CDR3 sequence: CASSLTAEGYGYTF. CDR3 nucleotides: TGCGCCAGCAGCTTGACGGCAGAGGGCTATGGCTACACCTTC.

This clone occurred a few times. DNA of the CDR3: TGTGCCAGCAGTTCATACTATGGCTACACCTTC. Translating gives CASSSYYGYTF. The V call is TRBV12-3 or TRBV12-4, the J call TRBJ1-2; D gene uncertain. The CDR3 has 11 amino acids. V dropped 4 bases and J dropped 3 bases, with 3 bases sitting between them.

This chain connects TRBV4-2 to TRBJ1-3; 8 positions agree with TRBD1. The junction had 4 bases not matched to a gene; V was cut back by 0 bases and J by 3 bases. Per germline, CDR1 LGHNA and CDR2 YNFKEQ. The CDR3 length is 16 residues. The CDR3 coding sequence is TGTGCCAGCAGCCAAGAGTTCAGGGGGCATGGAAACACCATATATTTT. Translating it yields CASSQEFRGHGNTIYF.

The V call is TRBV27, the J call TRBJ2-3; TRBD1 agrees at 12 bases. The CDR3 is 16 amino acids. The germline V gene encodes CDR1 MNHEY and CDR2 SMNVEV (reference sequence). J was trimmed by 1 base and V by 5 bases; bases with no gene match: 4. The CDR3 bases are TGTGCCAGCAGTCTTGGGACAGGGGGCGGCACAGATACGCAGTATTTT. Amino acids: CASSLGTGGGTDTQYF.

V gene TRBV7-6 combines with J gene TRBJ2-3, with D possibly TRBD1 on 6 matching bases. Germline CDR1 SGHVS, CDR2 FNYEAQ. Trimming took 3 bases from V and 2 from J, leaving 12 bases between them. CDR3 length: 15 amino acids. The CDR3 region has the DNA TGTGCCAGCAGCTTCCAGGGGCTTTACACAGATACGCAGTATTTT. Residues: CASSFQGLYTDTQYF.

This clone was found a few times. The J gene is TRBJ1-1, the V gene TRBV5-6, with 8 bases fitting TRBD1. V shed 2 bases, J shed 8 bases, and the junction held 5 bases outside the gene matches. CDR1 and CDR2 (germline): SGHDT, YYEEEE. There are 13 residues in the CDR3. The CDR3 nucleotides read TGTGCCAGCAGCTTCGGGACAGGCGGAGAAGCTTTCTTT. Translating it yields CASSFGTGGEAFF.

The CDR3 sequence is CTSSGAAKNIQYF. Written as DNA, the CDR3 is TGCACCAGCAGTGGGGCAGCCAAAAACATTCAGTACTTC. This sequence joins TRBV1 and TRBJ2-4; TRBD1, the D gene given by the table, was not confirmed from the DNA. TRBV1 is flagged as a pseudogene. This CDR3 region has 13 residues.

The chain recombines TRBV7-2 with TRBJ1-1; D is possibly TRBD1 (5 bases). CDR1 and CDR2 from the germline V gene are SGHTA and FQGNSA. Trimming stripped 5 bases from V and 4 bases from J, with 11 bases between. CDR3 length: 13 residues. DNA for the CDR3: TGTGCCAGCAGCCAAGGGGTGGCCACTGAAGCTTTCTTT. Amino acids: CASSQGVATEAFF.

The CDR3 region has the DNA TGTGCCAGCAGCCAACATGGGACTAGGACCGGGGAGCTGTTTTTT. It translates to CASSQHGTRTGELFF. V usage is TRBV4-2 and J usage is TRBJ2-2; 8 bases fit TRBD2. The V and J ends lost 2 bases and 5 bases, in that order; junction bases with no gene match: 4. This CDR3 has 15 residues. The germline V gene has CDR1 LGHNA and CDR2 YNFKEQ.

The J gene is TRBJ2-5, the V gene TRBV7-2; TRBD2 agrees at 7 bases. The CDR3 covers 13 residues. Unmatched junction bases numbered 3, after V lost 1 base and J lost 7 bases. Germline V gene data show CDR1 as SGHTA and CDR2 as FQGNSA. The CDR3 reads CASSLGTSVTQYF. CDR3 DNA: TGTGCCAGCAGCTTAGGGACTAGTGTGACCCAGTACTTC. The whole variable domain, remainder taken from reference TRBV7-2 and TRBJ2-5, is GAGVSQSPSNKVTEKGKDVELRCDPISGHTALYWYRQSLGQGLEFLIYFQGNSAPDKSGLPSDRFSAERTGGSVSTLTIQRTQQEDSAVYLCASSLGTSVTQYFGPGTRLLVL.